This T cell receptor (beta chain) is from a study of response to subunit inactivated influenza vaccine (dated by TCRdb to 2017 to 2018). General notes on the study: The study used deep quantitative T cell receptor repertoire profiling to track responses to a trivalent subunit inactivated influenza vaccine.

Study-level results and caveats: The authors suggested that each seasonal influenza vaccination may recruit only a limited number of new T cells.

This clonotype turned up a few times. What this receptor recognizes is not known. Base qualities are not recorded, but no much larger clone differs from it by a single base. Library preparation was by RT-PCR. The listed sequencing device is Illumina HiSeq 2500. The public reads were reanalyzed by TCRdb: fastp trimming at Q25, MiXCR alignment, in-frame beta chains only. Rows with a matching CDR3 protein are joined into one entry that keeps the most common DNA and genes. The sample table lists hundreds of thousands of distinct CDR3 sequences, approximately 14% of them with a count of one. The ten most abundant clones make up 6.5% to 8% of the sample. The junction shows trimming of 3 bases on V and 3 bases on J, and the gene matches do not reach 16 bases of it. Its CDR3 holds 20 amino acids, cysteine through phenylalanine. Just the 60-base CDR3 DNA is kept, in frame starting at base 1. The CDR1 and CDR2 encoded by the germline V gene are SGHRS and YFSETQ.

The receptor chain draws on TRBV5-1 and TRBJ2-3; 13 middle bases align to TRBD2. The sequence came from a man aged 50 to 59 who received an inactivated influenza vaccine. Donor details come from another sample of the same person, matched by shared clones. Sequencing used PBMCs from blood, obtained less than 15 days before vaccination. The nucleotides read TGCGCCAGCAGCTGGAGGAGGGGACTAGCGGGGCCGTATTCTACAGATACGCAGTATTTT. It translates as CASSWRRGLAGPYSTDTQYF.